This passage covers 3 T cell receptor beta chains from one sample sequenced in a study of blood T cell repertoires in COVID-19. Generated by immunoSEQ multiplex PCR, the TCRdb table keeps only in-frame clones and is missing some. Here the sample spans about 170,000 clones, roughly 78% being singletons. The sequenced material came from PBMCs or T cells enriched from blood (not recorded which). These receptor sequences come from a woman in her seventies in a cohort exposed to, infected with or recovered from COVID-19 (not recorded which).

In this sample, this clone turned up once. The V gene is TRBV2, the J gene TRBJ1-5; tentatively, D is TRBD1 (6 bases). The CDR3 length is 15 residues. CDR1 is SNHLY, CDR2 FYNNEI, per germline. Deletions cut 3 bases from V and 6 bases from J, with 15 bases between. CDR3 sequence: CASSEEVGGGQPQHF. For the CDR3, the DNA is TGTGCCAGCAGTGAGGAGGTAGGGGGTGGTCAGCCCCAGCATTTT.

The chain recombines TRBV4-2 with TRBJ2-6, with 7 bases aligning to TRBD1. From germline, CDR1 is LGHNA and CDR2 YNFKEQ. The CDR3 sequence is 16 residues long. The ends lost 1 base at V and 1 base at J; junction bases unmatched: 1. This chain's CDR3 is CASSQAGQSGANVLTF. DNA for the CDR3: TGTGCCAGCAGCCAAGCGGGACAGTCTGGGGCCAACGTCCTGACTTTC.

This clone has a handful of counts. The chain uses TRBV19 and TRBJ1-2; tentatively, D is TRBD1 (5 bases). The CDR3 consists of 13 residues. CDR1 and CDR2 from the germline V gene are LNHDA and SQIVND (reference sequence). Trimming stripped 3 bases from V and 7 bases from J, with 12 bases between. CDR3 bases: TGTGCCAGTAGTATGCGGCAGGGTGGTGGCTACACCTTC. The encoded protein is CASSMRQGGGYTF.